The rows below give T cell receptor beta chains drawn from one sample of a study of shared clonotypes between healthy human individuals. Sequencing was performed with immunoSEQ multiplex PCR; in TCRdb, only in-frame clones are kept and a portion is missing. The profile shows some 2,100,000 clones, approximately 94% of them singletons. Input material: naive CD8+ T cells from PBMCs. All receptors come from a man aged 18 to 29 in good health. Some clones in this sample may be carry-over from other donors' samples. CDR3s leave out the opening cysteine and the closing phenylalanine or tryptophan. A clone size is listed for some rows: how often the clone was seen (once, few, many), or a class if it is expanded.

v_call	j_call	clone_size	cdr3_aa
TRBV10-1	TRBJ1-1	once	ASSETGMNTEAF
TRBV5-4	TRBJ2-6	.	ASRPPGLAGPREANVLT
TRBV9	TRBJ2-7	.	ASSDRDRGPYEQY
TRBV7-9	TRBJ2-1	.	ASSLMSLSSYNEQF
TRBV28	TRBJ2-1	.	ASSLIPSRLQF
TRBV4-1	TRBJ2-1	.	ASSQGPGVDAWYNEQF
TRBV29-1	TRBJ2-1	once	SLNPGTEYNEQF
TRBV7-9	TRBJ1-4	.	ASSFQGEKLF
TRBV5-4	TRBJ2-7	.	ASSPGLAVGSEQY
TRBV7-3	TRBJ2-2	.	ASSPTRGQGTSWNTGELF